These 2 T cell receptor beta chains originate from one sample sequenced in a study of shared clonotypes between healthy human individuals. Clones were sequenced by immunoSEQ multiplex PCR, and TCRdb holds only the in-frame ones, with some missing. The sample contains 2 million to 2.5 million clones, roughly 91% of which appear only once. As defined, naive CD8 cells were CD45RO-negative and positively selected for CCR7, with terminally differentiated effector memory CD45RA+ cells excluded. Material: naive CD8+ T cells from PBMCs. These receptors all come from a young man in good health. Some clones in this sample may be carry-over from other donors' samples.

This clone came up once. The sample contains more than one DNA sequence encoding this CDR3. V gene TRBV28 combines with J gene TRBJ2-7; no firm D call. Deletions cut 3 bases from V and 4 bases from J, with 7 bases between. In germline, CDR1 is MDHEN, CDR2 SYDVKM. The CDR3 totals 12 residues. CDR3: CASSLAQYEQYF. CDR3 DNA sequence: TGTGCCAGCAGTTTGGCACAGTACGAGCAGTACTTC.

V and J are TRBV27 and TRBJ2-7; D might be TRBD2 (6 bases). Trimming cost V 6 bases and J 0 bases, with 15 bases left between them. The CDR3 extends over 15 amino acids. Germline CDR1 MNHEY, CDR2 SMNVEV (reference sequence). CDR3 loop: CASSVRDGSSYEQYF. The CDR3 DNA is TGTGCCAGCAGCGTCAGAGACGGGAGCTCCTACGAGCAGTACTTC.